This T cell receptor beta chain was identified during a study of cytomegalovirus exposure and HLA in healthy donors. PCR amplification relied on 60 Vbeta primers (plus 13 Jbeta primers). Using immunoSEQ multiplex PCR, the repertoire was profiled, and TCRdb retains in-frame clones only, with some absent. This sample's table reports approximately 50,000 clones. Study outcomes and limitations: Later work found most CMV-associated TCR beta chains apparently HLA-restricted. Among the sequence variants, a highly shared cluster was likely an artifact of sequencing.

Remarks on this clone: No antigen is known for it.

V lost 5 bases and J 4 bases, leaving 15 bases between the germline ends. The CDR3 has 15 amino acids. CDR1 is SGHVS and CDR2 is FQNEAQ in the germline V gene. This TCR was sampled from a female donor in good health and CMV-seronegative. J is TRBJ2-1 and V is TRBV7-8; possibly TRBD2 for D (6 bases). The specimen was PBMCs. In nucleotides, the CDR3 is TGTGCCAGCAGCCCTAGGGTGAGCGGGTACAATGAGCAGTTCTTC. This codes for CASSPRVSGYNEQFF.